The 22 T cell receptor beta chains reported below all come from one sample, sequenced in a study of blood T cells in healthy people across ages. Using a J-beta primer mix together with a sample-barcoded 5' primer, a second PCR was run for 7 to 11 cycles. From the 5' RACE reads, TCRdb called clonotypes with MiXCR, one entry per CDR3 protein. The table shows 550,000 to 650,000 distinct CDR3 sequences, with around 31% occurring only once. Specimen: blood. The receptors were sampled from a woman of 80 years or more in good health.

This clonotype came up a few times. For the CDR3, the DNA is TGTGCCAGCAGAGACAGGGGTAGGGAAGCTTTCTTT. Translating it yields CASRDRGREAFF. The chain joins TRBV7-9 to TRBJ1-1, with 8 bases that match TRBD1. CDR1 and CDR2 (germline): SEHNR, FQNEAQ (reference sequence). After removal of 6 bases from V and 8 bases from J, the junction contained 5 bases not matched to a gene. The CDR3 has 12 residues.

The sample holds a few counts of this clonotype. A much more abundant neighbour one base away suggests this may be a read error. The gene calls are TRBV20-1 and TRBJ1-2; 12 bases match TRBD1. The CDR3 contains 15 residues. Germline lookup yields CDR1 DFQATT and CDR2 SNEGSKA (reference sequence). CDR3 bases: TGCAGTGCTAGACGGGGGACAGGGGGCGACTATGGCTGCACCTTC. Residues: CSARRGTGGDYGCTF.

This clonotype was counted a few times. The chain recombines TRBV9 with TRBJ2-3, with a possible D match to TRBD2 (5 bases). V was trimmed by 0 bases and J by 1 base, leaving 9 bases between them. The V gene's germline CDR1 is SGDLS and CDR2 YYNGEE. The CDR3 consists of 15 residues. The CDR3 here is CASSVDNGGTDTQYF. DNA for the CDR3: TGTGCCAGCAGCGTAGATAACGGGGGCACAGATACGCAGTATTTT.

V is TRBV5-1 and J is TRBJ2-4, with D perhaps being TRBD1 or TRBD2 (7 bases each). CDR1 and CDR2 (germline): SGHRS, YFSETQ. Trimming cost V 2 bases and J 7 bases, with 22 bases left between them. This CDR3 has 17 residues. In nucleotides, the CDR3 is TGCGCCAGCAGCTTTCGTACATGGGGGGGGACAGAGAACATTCAGTACTTC. Amino acid sequence: CASSFRTWGGTENIQYF.

For this clonotype: A much larger clone lies a single base off, so this may be a read error. The DNA of the CDR3 is TGTGTCGGGACGGTCAACACTGAAGCTTTCTTT. This translates into CVGTVNTEAFF. The chain combines TRBV30 with TRBJ1-1; tentatively, D is TRBD1 (5 bases). Germline V gene data show CDR1 as GTSNPN and CDR2 as SVGIG (reference sequence). The CDR3 has 11 residues.

This clonotype was counted many times. The chain combines TRBV7-8 with TRBJ2-7, with TRBD1 identical over 7 bases. This CDR3 has 17 amino acids. Unmatched junction bases numbered 9, after V lost 1 base and J lost 0 bases. CDR1 SGHVS and CDR2 FQNEAQ come from the germline V gene. DNA for the CDR3: TGTGCCAGCAGCTTAGGGACAGGAACCTACTTCTCCTACGAGCAGTACTTC. This sequence encodes CASSLGTGTYFSYEQYF.

A remark on this clonotype: Given a much more abundant clone one base away, this may be a read error. This chain links TRBV29-1 with TRBJ1-1; TRBD1 aligns across 11 bases. The CDR3 loop spans 13 amino acids. J lost 6 bases, V lost 6 bases, and 6 bases had no gene match. In germline, CDR1 is SQVTM, CDR2 ANQGSEA. The DNA of the CDR3 is TGCAGCGTATGGGACAGGGGGGAGGCTGAAGCTTTCTTT. Amino acids: CSVWDRGEAEAFF. Combining the CDR3 with reference TRBV29-1 and TRBJ1-1 gives the whole variable domain SAVISQKPSRDICQRGTSLTIQCQVDSQVTMMFWYRQQPGQSLTLIATANQGSEATYESGFVIDKFPISRPNLTFSTLTVSNMSPEDSSIYLCSVWDRGEAEAFFGQGTRLTVV.

On this clonotype: One base away lies a much larger clone, so this may be a sequencing read error. The V and J genes are TRBV6-1 and TRBJ1-5, with 7 bases identical to TRBD1. The DNA matches TRBJ2-3 better at its end, which makes the J call doubtful. The CDR3 consists of 15 residues. Germline V CDR1 and CDR2: MNHNS, SASEGT. The CDR3 DNA reads as TGTGCCAGCAGTGAAGGTAGACAGGGCAATCAGCCCCAGTATTTT. This gives the protein CASSEGRQGNQPQYF.

The table lists this clonotype with a few counts. The chain joins TRBV5-1 to TRBJ2-2; TRBD1 agrees at 7 bases. Germline V gene data show CDR1 as SGHRS and CDR2 as YFSETQ. V lost 4 bases and J lost 0; bases outside the gene matches: 9. This CDR3 has 17 amino acids. The CDR3: CASSPQITGANTGELFF. The CDR3 DNA sequence: TGCGCCAGCAGCCCCCAAATCACAGGGGCGAACACCGGGGAGCTGTTTTTT.

This clonotype was seen ten or more times. CDR3 sequence: CASSSDRATDTQYF. In nucleotides, the CDR3 is TGTGCCAGCAGCTCGGACAGGGCCACAGATACGCAGTATTTT. The V call is TRBV7-3, the J call TRBJ2-3; 8 bases line up with TRBD1. The J segment lost 2 bases and the V segment lost 4 bases, leaving 2 bases of the junction unmatched. The CDR3 extends over 14 amino acids. Germline lookup yields CDR1 SGHTA and CDR2 FQGTGA.

This clonotype was detected ten times or more. The chain links TRBV4-3 to TRBJ2-1, with a possible D match to TRBD2 (5 bases). The CDR3 totals 15 residues. Germline CDR1 reads LGHNA; CDR2 reads YSLEER. V lost 2 bases and J 4 bases, leaving 12 bases between the germline ends. CDR3 protein: CASSQTSGLYNEQFF. In DNA form, the CDR3 reads TGCGCCAGCAGCCAAACCAGCGGCCTATACAATGAGCAGTTCTTC.

This clonotype has only a few counts. A much larger clone is a single base away; this may be a read error. This chain uses TRBV7-8 with TRBJ2-1, with D hard to call. This CDR3 has 11 residues. Trimming removed 6 bases at V and 9 bases at J, with 9 bases between. The V gene's germline CDR1 is SGHVS and CDR2 FQNEAQ. CDR3 residues: CASRRLGEQFF. The CDR3 bases are TGTGCCAGCAGGCGACTGGGTGAGCAGTTCTTC.

With respect to this clonotype: One junction end does not reproduce the germline sequence, and a read error may be involved. The rearrangement joins TRBV7-9 to TRBJ2-3, with a tentative D call TRBD2 (5 bases). The CDR3 has 15 residues. CDR1 is SEHNR and CDR2 is FQNEAQ in the germline V gene (reference sequence). CDR3 DNA sequence: TGTGCCAGCAGCTTAAGAAGCGCTAGCACAGATACGCCGTATTTT. This gives the protein CASSLRSASTDTPYF.

This clonotype has a count of ten or more. The chain carries TRBV20-1 and TRBJ2-4; tentatively, D is TRBD1 (6 bases). CDR1 and CDR2 from the germline V gene are DFQATT and SNEGSKA (reference sequence). V shed 4 bases and J shed 7 bases, with 17 bases lying between them. This CDR3 is 14 amino acids long. CDR3 loop: CSATSQGIRNIQYF. DNA for the CDR3: TGCAGTGCTACGTCACAGGGAATTAGGAACATTCAGTACTTC.

This clonotype was seen many times. The chain employs TRBV7-9 and TRBJ2-7; 7 positions match TRBD1. CDR1 is SEHNR, CDR2 FQNEAQ, per germline (reference sequence). The CDR3 covers 15 residues. J gave up 0 bases and V 3 bases, and 5 bases lay outside the gene matches. The CDR3 coding sequence is TGTGCCAGCAGCTTCACCGGGACAGACTCCTACGAGCAGTACTTC. Translated, it gives CASSFTGTDSYEQYF.

In its sample, this clonotype was seen many times. V and J are TRBV20-1 and TRBJ2-1; D remains ambiguous. Germline CDR1 and CDR2: DFQATT and SNEGSKA (reference sequence). V lost 6 bases to trimming and J lost 7 bases, with 19 bases between them. CDR3 length: 14 amino acids. The CDR3 sequence is CSALRPPGWNEQFF. The CDR3 coding sequence is TGCAGTGCCCTTCGCCCCCCGGGTTGGAATGAGCAGTTCTTC.

Worth noting for this clonotype: The conserved closing phenylalanine or tryptophan is absent in this CDR3, likely reflecting a read error. The limits of the CDR3 on the DNA are not certain, so only TCRdb's listed CDR3 is given. The chain joins TRBV5-4 to TRBJ2-1; the table calls TRBD1, which could not be checked here. The CDR3 has 17 amino acids, counting both end residues. Germline lookup yields CDR1 SGHNT and CDR2 YYREEE (reference sequence). The CDR3 spells CASSLPSGGPPVLSSSS.

This clonotype was detected ten times or more. The CDR3 bases are TGTGCCAGCACTTCGGCGGGGGAACCTCGATGGGAGACCCAGTACTTC. Protein sequence: CASTSAGEPRWETQYF. This chain connects TRBV2 to TRBJ2-5, with TRBD2 identical over 7 bases. Germline V gene sequence: CDR1 SNHLY, CDR2 FYNNEI. This CDR3 spans 16 amino acids. The V gene end was trimmed by 7 bases and the J gene end by 5 bases; junction bases not matched to a gene: 16.

As concerns this clonotype: A much larger clone sits a single nucleotide away, making a read error possible. No conserved phenylalanine or tryptophan ends this CDR3, so it is likely a read error. The J gene is TRBJ2-3, the V gene TRBV2, with 12 bases matching TRBD2. The V gene end was trimmed by 0 bases and the J gene end by 4 bases; junction bases not matched to a gene: 5. The length of the CDR3 is 17 residues. The germline CDR1 and CDR2 sequences are SNHLY and FYNNEI. Here the CDR3 DNA reads TGTGCCAGCAGTGAAGCGCGGCTAGCGGGGGGGGCAGATACGCAGTATTGT. This translates into CASSEARLAGGADTQYC.

This clonotype was counted at least ten times. V usage is TRBV14 and J usage is TRBJ1-5; D is undetermined. This CDR3 is 13 amino acids long. V lost 0 bases to trimming and J lost 10 bases, with 10 bases between them. Germline CDR1 is SGHDN and CDR2 is FVKESK. The CDR3 protein is CASSQDLVSPQHF. The DNA of the CDR3 is TGTGCCAGCAGCCAAGATCTGGTGTCCCCCCAGCATTTT.

This clonotype was picked up a small number of times. The rearrangement uses TRBV9 and TRBJ1-1; no reliable D call. The CDR3 loop spans 14 amino acids. V shed 0 bases and J shed 0 bases, with 6 bases lying between them. CDR1 is SGDLS and CDR2 is YYNGEE in the germline V gene. The CDR3 nucleotides are TGTGCCAGCAGCGTAGGTGGAGTGAACACTGAAGCTTTCTTT. Translating it yields CASSVGGVNTEAFF.

This chain connects TRBV10-3 to TRBJ1-3; a weak D match, TRBD1 (5 bases). Trimming removed 4 bases at V and 11 bases at J, with 24 bases between. The germline CDR1 and CDR2 sequences are ENHRY and SYGVKD. This CDR3 comprises 16 residues. The CDR3, as DNA: TGTGCCATCAGTGCTTCAGCGAGGGCCAGCGGCAGGGCCATATATTTT. It yields the protein CAISASARASGRAIYF.